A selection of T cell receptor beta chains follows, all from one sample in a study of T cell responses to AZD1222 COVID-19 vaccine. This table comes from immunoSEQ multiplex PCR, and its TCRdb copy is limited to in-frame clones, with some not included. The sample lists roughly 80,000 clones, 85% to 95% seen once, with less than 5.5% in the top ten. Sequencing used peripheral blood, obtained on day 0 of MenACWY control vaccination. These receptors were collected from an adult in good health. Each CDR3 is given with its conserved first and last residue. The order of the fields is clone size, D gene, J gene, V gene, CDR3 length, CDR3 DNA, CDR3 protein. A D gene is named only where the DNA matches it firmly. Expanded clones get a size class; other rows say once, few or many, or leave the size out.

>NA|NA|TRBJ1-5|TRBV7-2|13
TGTGCCAGCAGCTTATGGGAAGGGCAGCCCCAGCATTTT
CASSLWEGQPQHF
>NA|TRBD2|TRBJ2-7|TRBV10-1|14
TGCGCCAGCAGCTCTAGCGGGAGATGGCACGAGCAGTACTTC
CASSSSGRWHEQYF
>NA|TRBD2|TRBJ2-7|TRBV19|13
TGTGCCAGTAGTTCCGGGACTAGATCCGAGCAGTACTTC
CASSSGTRSEQYF
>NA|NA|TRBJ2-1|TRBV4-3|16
TGCGCCAGCAGCCGGAATTTTGGGAGCTCCTACAATGAGCAGTTCTTC
CASSRNFGSSYNEQFF
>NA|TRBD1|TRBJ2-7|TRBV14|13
TGTGCCAGCAGCCAGGTACAGGGGGCCGAGCAGTACTTC
CASSQVQGAEQYF
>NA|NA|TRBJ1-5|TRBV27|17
TGTGCCAGCAGCCGCTTACCCGACAGGATAGTGTTTCAGCCCCAGCATTTT
CASSRLPDRIVFQPQHF
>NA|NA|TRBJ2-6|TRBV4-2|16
TGTGCCAGCAGCCAAGGGGGCAGGTCTGGGGCCAACGTCCTGACTTTC
CASSQGGRSGANVLTF
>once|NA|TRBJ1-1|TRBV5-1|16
TGCGCCAGCAGCCTCGGTATCGTGGGGTTGAACACTGAAGCTTTCTTT
CASSLGIVGLNTEAFF
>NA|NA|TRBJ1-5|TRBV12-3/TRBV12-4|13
TGTGCCAGCAGTCCCGTTATAGGGAGGCCCCAGCATTTT
CASSPVIGRPQHF
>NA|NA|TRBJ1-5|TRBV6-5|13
TGTGCCAGCAGGCGCTCGGGGGAGGGGACCCAGCATTTT
CASRRSGEGTQHF
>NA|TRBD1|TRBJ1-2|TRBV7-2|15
TGTGCCAGCAGCTTAGGGGACCAGGGGGCTAATGGCTACACCTTC
CASSLGDQGANGYTF
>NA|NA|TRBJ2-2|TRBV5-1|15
TGCGCCAGCAGCGATGGACAGCTGGGGAGCGGGGAGCTGTTTTTT
CASSDGQLGSGELFF
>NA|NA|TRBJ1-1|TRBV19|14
TGTGCCAGTATCCTAACAGGGATGAACACTGAAGCTTTCTTT
CASILTGMNTEAFF
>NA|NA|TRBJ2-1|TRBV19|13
TGTGCCAGTAGTATAGTAGCGTTGAATGAGCAGTTCTTC
CASSIVALNEQFF
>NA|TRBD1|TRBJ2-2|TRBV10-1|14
TGCGCCAGCAGTCAGGGGGCGAACACCGGGGAGCTGTTTTTT
CASSQGANTGELFF
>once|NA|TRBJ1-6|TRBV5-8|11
TGTGCCAGCAGCTTCGACGAGATCCTCCACTTT
CASSFDEILHF
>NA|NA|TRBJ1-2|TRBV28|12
TGTGCCAGCATAAGCATGATGGGTGGCTACACCTTC
CASISMMGGYTF
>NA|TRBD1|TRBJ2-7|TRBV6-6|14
TGTGCCACCCGCTCGACAGGGGACTCCTACGAGCAGTACTTC
CATRSTGDSYEQYF
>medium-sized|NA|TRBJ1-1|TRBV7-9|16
TGTGCCAGCAGCATGACGGGGCCGAGTGGCGGCACTGAAGCTTTCTTT
CASSMTGPSGGTEAFF
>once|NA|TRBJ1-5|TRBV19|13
TGTGCCAGTAGTATAGGCTTTAGAGGGCCCCAGCATTTT
CASSIGFRGPQHF
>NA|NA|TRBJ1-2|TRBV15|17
TGTGCCACCAGCAGAGATTCGGCGCAAACAGGTTACTATGGCTACACCTTC
CATSRDSAQTGYYGYTF
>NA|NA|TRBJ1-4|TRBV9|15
TGTGCCAGCAGCGTAGGCGGGGGGGGTTATGAAAAACTGTTTTTT
CASSVGGGGYEKLFF
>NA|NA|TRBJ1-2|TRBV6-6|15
TGTGCCAGCAGTTACACTGGGGGCGTTAACTATGGCTACACCTTC
CASSYTGGVNYGYTF
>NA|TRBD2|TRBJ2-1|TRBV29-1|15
TGCAGCGTCCTCTCGGGACTAGCGGGGGGGAATGAGCAGTTCTTC
CSVLSGLAGGNEQFF
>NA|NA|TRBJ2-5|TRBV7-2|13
TGTGCCAGCACCTTCCCTTCGCAAGAGACCCAGTACTTC
CASTFPSQETQYF
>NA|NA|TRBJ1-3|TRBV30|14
TGTGCCTGGACCCAACGGAGCTCTGGAAACACCATATATTTT
CAWTQRSSGNTIYF
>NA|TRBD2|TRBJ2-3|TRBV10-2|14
TGCGCCAGCAGAGGGACTAGGCCCCGAGATACGCAGTATTTT
CASRGTRPRDTQYF
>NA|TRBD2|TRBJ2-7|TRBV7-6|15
TGTGCCAGCAGCTTAGGTGCTAGCGGAGCCTACGAGCAGTACTTC
CASSLGASGAYEQYF
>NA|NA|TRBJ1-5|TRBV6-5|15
TGTGCCAGCAGTCCCCAGACAGATAGCAATCAGCCCCAGCATTTT
CASSPQTDSNQPQHF
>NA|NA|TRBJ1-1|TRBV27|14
TGTGCCAGCAGTTTACGACGGGGGGTTGGTCGGGCTTTCTTT
CASSLRRGVGRAFF
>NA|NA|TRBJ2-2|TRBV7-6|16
TGTGCCAGCAGCCCTCAGGGGTTAATGAGGACCGGGGAGCTGTTTTTT
CASSPQGLMRTGELFF
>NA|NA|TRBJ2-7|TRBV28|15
TGTGCCAGCAGTTTCGGGTGGCAGGGAACAGAAGAGCAGTACTTC
CASSFGWQGTEEQYF
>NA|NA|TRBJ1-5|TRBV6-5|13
TGTGCCATCAAAGGGGGGACGAATCAGCCCCAGCATTTT
CAIKGGTNQPQHF
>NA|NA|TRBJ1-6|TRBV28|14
TGTGCCAGCAGTTTGCCCACGGAGAGGGGACCCCTCCACTTT
CASSLPTERGPLHF
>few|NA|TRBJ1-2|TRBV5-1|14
TGCGCCAGCTCTCCTTCGACAGGAGGCTATGGCTACACCTTC
CASSPSTGGYGYTF
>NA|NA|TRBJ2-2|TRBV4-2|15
TGTGCCAGCAGCTCATCTCGAGCAGGAACCGGGGAGCTGTTTTTT
CASSSSRAGTGELFF
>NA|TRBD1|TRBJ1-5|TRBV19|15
TGTGCCAGTAGTGCCGAGGACAGGGGCAATCAGCCCCAGCATTTT
CASSAEDRGNQPQHF
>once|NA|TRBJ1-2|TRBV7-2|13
TGTGCCAGCAGCTTGCGAGGGTGGGATGGCTACACCTTC
CASSLRGWDGYTF
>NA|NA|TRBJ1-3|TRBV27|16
TGTGCCAGCAGTTCGCCGGGCCCGGCCGCTGGAAACACCATATATTTT
CASSSPGPAAGNTIYF
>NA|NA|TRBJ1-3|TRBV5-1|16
TGCGCCAGCAGCTCGGACAGCCAGAGCTCTGGAAACACCATATATTTT
CASSSDSQSSGNTIYF
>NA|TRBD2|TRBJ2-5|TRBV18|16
TGTGCCAGCTCACCACCGGCGGGAGGAGCACAAGAGACCCAGTACTTC
CASSPPAGGAQETQYF
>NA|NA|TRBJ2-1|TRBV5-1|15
TGCGCCAGCAGCCGGGGGCCTAGCGGCAACAATGAGCAGTTCTTC
CASSRGPSGNNEQFF
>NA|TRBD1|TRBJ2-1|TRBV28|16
TGTGCCAGCAGTTCCAGCGGCACAGGGGGCTACAATGAGCAGTTCTTC
CASSSSGTGGYNEQFF
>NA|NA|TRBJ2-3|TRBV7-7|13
TGTGCCAGCAGCCAAGGGGGTGGTGATACGCAGTATTTT
CASSQGGGDTQYF
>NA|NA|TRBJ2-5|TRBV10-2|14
TGCGCCAGCAGTCCCGCCGACCGTGTAGAGACCCAGTACTTC
CASSPADRVETQYF
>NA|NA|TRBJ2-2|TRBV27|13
TGTGCCAGCAGTTTGGTCGGGACCGGGGAGCTGTTTTTT
CASSLVGTGELFF
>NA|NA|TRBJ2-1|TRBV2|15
TGTGCCAGCATCCAAACGGGGCAGGGGCGGGATGAGCAGTTCTTC
CASIQTGQGRDEQFF
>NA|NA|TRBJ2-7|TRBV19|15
TGTGCCAGTAGCCCCCAGAGGGGGGGATCCTACGAGCAGTACTTC
CASSPQRGGSYEQYF
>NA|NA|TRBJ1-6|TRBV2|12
TGTGCCAGCTCCCGCGGAGATTCACCCCTCCACTTT
CASSRGDSPLHF
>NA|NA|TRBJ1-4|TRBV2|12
TGTGCCAGCAGTGGTACGGGGGAATTACTGTTTTTT
CASSGTGELLFF
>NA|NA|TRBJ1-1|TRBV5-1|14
TGCGCCAGCAGCGGGGATAGGACGAACACTGAAGCTTTCTTT
CASSGDRTNTEAFF
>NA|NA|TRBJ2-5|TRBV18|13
TGTGCCAGCTCACGAGGACAGCAAGAGACCCAGTACTTC
CASSRGQQETQYF
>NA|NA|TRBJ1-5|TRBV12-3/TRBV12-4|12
TGTGCCAGCAGTCCACTCGCCCAGCCCCAGCATTTT
CASSPLAQPQHF
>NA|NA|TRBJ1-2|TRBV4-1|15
TGCGCCAGCAGCTCGCAGGGGCCGAGGGACTATGGCTACACCTTC
CASSSQGPRDYGYTF
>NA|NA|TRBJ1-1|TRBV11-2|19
TGTGCCAGCAGCTTAGGGTACAGGGATGAGCTAAGGGTGAACACTGAAGCTTTCTTT
CASSLGYRDELRVNTEAFF
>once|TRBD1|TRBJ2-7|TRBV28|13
TGTGCCAGCAGTCCCGGGACAGGGAACGAGCAGTACTTC
CASSPGTGNEQYF
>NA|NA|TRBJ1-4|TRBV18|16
TGTGCCAGCTCACCTTTGAGGGACGTAAAAGGTGAAAAACTGTTTTTT
CASSPLRDVKGEKLFF
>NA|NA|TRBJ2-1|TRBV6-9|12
TGTGCCAGCAGTTATTCCCAACGGCCTCAGTTCTTC
CASSYSQRPQFF
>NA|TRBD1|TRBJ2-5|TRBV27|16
TGTGCCAGCAGCCCACGAACAGGGGTGCGAGGCGAGACCCAGTACTTC
CASSPRTGVRGETQYF
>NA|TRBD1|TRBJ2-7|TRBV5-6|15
TGTGCCAGCAGCTTAAAAGGGACAGGGACCTACGAGCAGTACTTC
CASSLKGTGTYEQYF